This T cell receptor (beta chain) was identified in a study of T-cell reconstitution after alpha-beta-depleted transplantation in children. The authors prepared the TCRbeta library with unique molecular identifiers. TCRdb called the PCR reads again in MiXCR, with one record for every CDR3 protein. The table has just over 950,000 distinct CDR3 sequences, roughly 31% seen once; the top ten hold roughly 30%. CDR3 length: 15 residues. Germline CDR1 DFQATT, CDR2 SNEGSKA (reference sequence). Trimming removed 6 bases from V and 4 bases from J; junction bases left unmatched: 14. Findings and limits, study-wide: Two months or so post-transplant, alpha-beta T cells reportedly derived from several hundred expanded graft clones. Surviving recipient T cells and thymic progenitors produced the high day-60 TCRbeta diversity seen in some patients. One year post-transplant, T-cell counts and diversity were largely derived from T cells produced anew.

Regarding this clonotype: What it binds is not known.

This rearrangement joins TRBV20-1 to TRBJ1-1; 7 nucleotides match TRBD1. Specimen: PBMCs, mostly from graft donor cells, collected 360 days after TCRalphabeta/CD19-depleted stem cell transplant. The clonotype originates from a boy younger than two who had a stem cell transplant for SCID, so the T cells may come from the graft donor. CDR3 nucleotide sequence: TGCAGTGCCATAAACAACAGGGGATATGGCACTGAAGCTTTCTTT. Protein product: CSAINNRGYGTEAFF.